This T cell receptor beta chain was recovered during a study of OX40 agonist ivuxolimab in advanced cancers. At the level of the study: Patients were dosed intravenously with ivuxolimab at 0.01 to 10 mg/kg every 2 weeks. Study-level results: Averaging showed that CD8+ T cells had more expanded clones than CD4+ did.

Exclusion of a patient followed from autoimmune disease history or systemic immunosuppression. As to this clone: Its antigen is as yet unknown.

The assay was immunoSEQ multiplex PCR, and TCRdb's table has in-frame clones only and misses some. Of roughly 70,000 clones listed, around 88% were seen once; the top ten hold less than 8%. Sequences were derived from CD4+ or CD8+ T cells sorted from blood, sampled in a trial of the OX40 agonist ivuxolimab. The sequence derives from an adult with an advanced solid tumor such as melanoma, head and neck, liver or kidney cancer.

CDR3 in DNA: TGCGCCAGCAGCTTGAGGGACTACACAGATACGCAGTATTTT. It specifies CASSLRDYTDTQYF. The gene calls are TRBV5-1 and TRBJ2-3; TRBD2 aligns across 7 bases. CDR1 and CDR2 from the germline V gene are SGHRS and YFSETQ. The length of the CDR3 is 14 residues. V lost 1 base and J lost 2; bases outside the gene matches: 1.